The next 17 T cell receptor beta chains were all read from a single sample in a study of blood T cells in healthy people across ages. PCR was performed a second time for roughly 6 to 12 cycles using a sample-barcoded 5' primer and a J-beta primer mix. One entry per CDR3 protein results from TCRdb running MiXCR on the 5' RACE reads. The table includes more than 900,000 distinct CDR3 sequences, 25% to 30% detected once. These data also featured in a second study, about T cells of mothers and their children.

Sequencing was carried out using blood. The receptors originated from a middle-aged woman in good health.

Turning to this clonotype: A much larger clone differs from this one at a single base, so this may be a read error. The chain couples TRBV15 to TRBJ2-3, with TRBD1 matching 9 bases. This CDR3 spans 15 amino acids. The V and J ends lost 5 bases and 0 bases, in that order; junction bases with no gene match: 3. Germline V gene sequence: CDR1 LNHNV, CDR2 YYDKDF (reference sequence). The CDR3 region is CATSAGTGSTDTQYF. CDR3 nucleotides: TGTGCCACCAGCGCCGGGACAGGGAGCACAGATACGCAGTATTTT.

This clonotype was counted at least ten times. This chain connects TRBV6-5 to TRBJ2-7, with D perhaps TRBD1 (6 bases). V lost 9 bases and J 3 bases, leaving 15 bases between the germline ends. Per the germline V gene, CDR1 is MNHEY and CDR2 is SVGAGI. CDR3 length: 13 amino acids. The CDR3 coding sequence is TGTGCCAGTCCTGACAGGCGCTACTACGAGCAGTACTTC. This encodes CASPDRRYYEQYF.

In its sample, this clonotype was seen many times. The chain is built from TRBV10-3 and TRBJ2-7; D gene uncertain. Deletions cut 8 bases from V and 0 bases from J, with 14 bases between. Germline CDR1 reads ENHRY; CDR2 reads SYGVKD. CDR3 size: 14 residues. The CDR3: CAIRADGRSYEQYF. In DNA, the CDR3 is TGTGCCATCCGGGCGGACGGACGCTCCTACGAGCAGTACTTC.

This clonotype was observed a handful of times. The chain recombines TRBV28 with TRBJ2-7, with 8 bases lining up with TRBD1. The CDR3 has 14 amino acids. The trim removed 7 bases at V and 4 bases at J, leaving 9 bases unmatched. Germline V lookup: CDR1 MDHEN, CDR2 SYDVKM. This CDR3 is CASKQQGGSYEQYF. DNA of the CDR3: TGTGCCAGCAAACAACAGGGGGGTAGTTACGAGCAGTACTTC.

This clonotype was observed a single time. V is TRBV9 and J is TRBJ2-3; D not certain. The V gene lost 0 bases and the J gene lost 7 bases, with 9 bases spanning the gap. Germline V gene data show CDR1 as SGDLS and CDR2 as YYNGEE. CDR3 length: 13 residues. The CDR3: CASSVGDGYTQYF. The CDR3 DNA follows: TGTGCCAGCAGCGTAGGAGACGGGTATACGCAGTATTTT.

This clonotype was counted at least ten times. The chain recombines TRBV28 with TRBJ1-2; possibly TRBD1 for D (6 bases). This CDR3 region has 14 residues. CDR1 and CDR2 (germline): MDHEN, SYDVKM. The V gene lost 7 bases and the J gene lost 0 bases, with 12 bases spanning the gap. CDR3 sequence (DNA): TGTGCCAGCACCAACAGGGCTCCTAACTATGGCTACACCTTC. Protein: CASTNRAPNYGYTF.

This clonotype was observed a handful of times. A read error may produce the germline difference seen at one junction end. The chain joins TRBV7-7 to TRBJ2-4, with D possibly being TRBD1 or TRBD2 (5 bases each). The end of the DNA fits TRBJ2-7 better, so the J call may be wrong. The CDR3 sequence is 16 residues long. Germline values: CDR1 SSHAT, CDR2 FNYEAQ (reference sequence). The CDR3 sequence is CASSAGAGVEGYEQYF. CDR3 in DNA: TGTGCTAGCAGCGCCGGGGCTGGGGTTGAGGGCTACGAGCAGTACTTC.

This clonotype occurred many times. This chain links TRBV6-6 with TRBJ2-7; D is uncertain. The CDR3 spans 17 residues. Germline V gene sequence: CDR1 MNHNY, CDR2 SVGAGI (reference sequence). Trimming left V 2 bases short and J 4 bases short, with 21 bases between. CDR3 protein: CASSYQIGPPEEYEQYF. The DNA for the CDR3 is TGTGCCAGCAGTTACCAGATAGGACCCCCCGAGGAATACGAGCAGTACTTC.

The gene calls are TRBV7-8 and TRBJ1-6; the D gene is possibly TRBD1 (6 bases). V lost 4 bases and J 9 bases, leaving 7 bases between the germline ends. The CDR3 length is 12 residues. Germline V gene data show CDR1 as SGHVS and CDR2 as FQNEAQ. The CDR3 region is CASSSRGSPLHF. Here the CDR3 DNA reads TGTGCCAGCAGCTCCAGGGGTTCACCCCTCCACTTT.

This clonotype came up many times. V usage is TRBV20-1 and J usage is TRBJ2-7, with 9 bases lining up with TRBD2. This CDR3 is 15 amino acids long. The V gene's germline CDR1 is DFQATT and CDR2 SNEGSKA (reference sequence). V was pared by 6 bases and J by 1 base, with 10 bases of the junction left unmatched. The CDR3 coding sequence is TGCAGTGCCCGAGAGGGTAGCGGGGGATCCTACGAGCAGTACTTC. Translation gives CSAREGSGGSYEQYF.

The CDR3, as DNA: TGCAGTGCTAGGAAATTTACTAGCGGCTACAATGAGCAGTTCTTC. It is translated as CSARKFTSGYNEQFF. The rearrangement joins TRBV20-1 to TRBJ2-1; TRBD2 matches 8 bases. Germline V gives CDR1 DFQATT, CDR2 SNEGSKA (reference sequence). The CDR3 sequence is 15 residues long. Trimming took 3 bases from V and 3 from J; bases not matched to a gene: 7.

This clonotype was recorded a few times. CDR3 residues: CSADRNTEAFF. The CDR3 DNA reads as TGCAGCGCGGACAGGAACACTGAAGCTTTCTTT. The rearrangement links TRBV29-1 to TRBJ1-1; weak D call: TRBD1 (6 bases). The V and J ends lost 7 bases and 1 base respectively, with 7 bases between them. The CDR3 runs 11 residues. Germline CDR1 SQVTM, CDR2 ANQGSEA.

This clonotype was detected many times. The chain links TRBV3-1 to TRBJ2-5; 10 nucleotides agree with TRBD2. Trimming took 1 base from V and 5 from J; bases not matched to a gene: 7. CDR3 length equals 16 residues. CDR1 and CDR2 (germline): LGHDT, YNNKEL (reference sequence). In DNA form, the CDR3 reads TGTGCCAGCAGCCAAGGGACTAGCGGCGCCCGGGAGACCCAGTACTTC. It yields the protein CASSQGTSGARETQYF.

This clonotype was seen more than once but under ten times. The CDR3 protein is CASSLRGSNSPLHF. The CDR3 region has the DNA TGTGCCAGCAGCTTAAGGGGTTCCAATTCACCCCTCCACTTT. This rearrangement joins TRBV11-3 to TRBJ1-6; perhaps TRBD1 as D (5 bases). V was shortened by 2 bases and J by 7 bases, with 9 bases between the two germline ends. The CDR3 extends over 14 amino acids. The V gene's germline CDR1 is SGHNT and CDR2 YENEEA.

This clonotype was seen at least ten times. V gene TRBV12-3 or TRBV12-4 combines with J gene TRBJ2-3; no clear D gene. The CDR3 totals 15 residues. V was shortened by 3 bases and J by 1 base, with 11 bases between the two germline ends. The CDR3 region is CASSLLVGGTDTQYF. The DNA for the CDR3 is TGTGCCAGCAGTTTGCTAGTTGGGGGCACAGATACGCAGTATTTT.

This clonotype was picked up a small number of times. The J gene is TRBJ2-6, the V gene TRBV5-8; maybe TRBD1 (5 bases). Trimming removed 0 bases from V and 0 bases from J, with 10 bases in between. CDR1 is SGHTS, CDR2 YDEGEE, per germline. The CDR3 loop spans 17 amino acids. Written as DNA, the CDR3 is TGTGCCAGCAGCTTGGAGGGGTATCTCTCTGGGGCCAACGTCCTGACTTTC. It translates to CASSLEGYLSGANVLTF.

Details on this clonotype: A much bigger clone sits one base away, suggesting this may be a read error. The chain carries TRBV7-2 and TRBJ2-5; D gene uncertain. The ends were cut back, 7 bases at V and 11 bases at J, with 23 bases in the middle. This CDR3 contains 14 residues. Germline V gene sequence: CDR1 SGHTA, CDR2 FQGNSA. This chain's CDR3 is CASTPGSSYNEQYF. The CDR3 DNA reads as TGTGCCAGCACACCTGGTAGCTCCTACAATGAGCAGTACTTC.